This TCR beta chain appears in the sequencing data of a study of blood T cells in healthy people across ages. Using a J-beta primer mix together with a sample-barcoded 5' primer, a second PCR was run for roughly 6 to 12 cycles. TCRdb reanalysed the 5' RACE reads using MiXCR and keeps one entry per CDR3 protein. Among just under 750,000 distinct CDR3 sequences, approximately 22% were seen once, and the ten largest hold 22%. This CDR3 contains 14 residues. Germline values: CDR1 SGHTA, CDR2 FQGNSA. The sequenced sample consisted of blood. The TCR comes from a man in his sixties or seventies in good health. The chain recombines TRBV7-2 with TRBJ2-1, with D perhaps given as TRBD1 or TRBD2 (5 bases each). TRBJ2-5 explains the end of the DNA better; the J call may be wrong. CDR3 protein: CASSFGTLEETQYF. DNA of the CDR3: TGTGCCAGCAGCTTCGGGACGCTTGAAGAGACCCAGTACTTC.